One and the same sample provided the 6 T cell receptor beta chains below, sequenced in a study of T cells after yellow fever vaccination. MiXCR was run by TCRdb on the 5' RACE reads, yielding one entry per CDR3 protein. There are just under 85,000 distinct CDR3 sequences in the sample; roughly 15% occur only once, and about 26% lies in the top ten. The material was CD8+ T cells not binding an NS4B(214-222) dextramer, sorted from PBMCs, obtained roughly 20 days after the first yellow fever vaccination. The receptors come from a man between 18 and 35 years old who received the YFV17D yellow fever vaccine.

The V call is TRBV4-3, the J call TRBJ1-1; no clear D. V shed 3 bases and J shed 1 base, with 15 bases lying between them. Germline CDR1 is LGHNA and CDR2 is YSLEER. The CDR3 totals 16 residues. The DNA of the CDR3 is TGCGCCAGCAGCCATCTTCCCCTGCGGCGGAACACTGAAGCTTTCTTT. Protein sequence: CASSHLPLRRNTEAFF.

This chain uses TRBV5-8 with TRBJ1-6; D gene uncertain. The CDR3 is made up of 15 amino acids. V shed 4 bases and J shed 9 bases, with 17 bases lying between them. The germline gives CDR1 SGHTS, CDR2 YDEGEE. CDR3 bases: TGTGCCAGCAGCCCGGACGTACGCCGAGGTTCACCCCTCCACTTT. It codes for CASSPDVRRGSPLHF. Together with reference TRBV5-8 and TRBJ1-6, the CDR3 gives the full variable domain: EAGVTQSPTHLIKTRGQQATLRCSPISGHTSVYWYQQALGLGLQFLLWYDEGEERNRGNFPPRFSGRQFPNYSSELNVNALELEDSALYLCASSPDVRRGSPLHFGNGTRLTVT.

This clonotype has only a few counts. The rearrangement uses TRBV4-3 and TRBJ2-3, with D perhaps matching TRBD2 (5 bases). Germline CDR1 is LGHNA and CDR2 is YSLEER. The CDR3 spans 15 residues. Trimming stripped 0 bases from V and 5 bases from J, with 12 bases between. The CDR3 DNA is TGCGCCAGCAGCCAAGAGTTTATCGGGGAAGATACGCAGTATTTT. As protein: CASSQEFIGEDTQYF.

This clonotype showed up many times. The chain carries TRBV7-8 and TRBJ2-1; TRBD1 is a possible D gene (6 bases). CDR3 length: 16 amino acids. V dropped 5 bases and J dropped 5 bases, with 19 bases sitting between them. The germline V gene encodes CDR1 SGHVS and CDR2 FQNEAQ. CDR3 protein: CASSPGFGDKNNEQFF. CDR3 in DNA: TGTGCCAGCAGCCCGGGGTTTGGGGACAAGAACAATGAGCAGTTCTTC.

The V call is TRBV6-2 or TRBV6-3, the J call TRBJ2-7; a weak D match, TRBD1 (6 bases). The V gene lost 6 bases and the J gene lost 3 bases, with 9 bases spanning the gap. From germline, CDR1 is MNHEY and CDR2 SVGEGT. The CDR3 has 12 amino acids. This CDR3 is CASSRDNYEQYV. CDR3 sequence (DNA): TGTGCCAGCAGCCGGGACAACTACGAGCAGTACGTC.

This clonotype has more than one count but fewer than ten. V gene TRBV5-6 combines with J gene TRBJ1-2; a weak D match, TRBD1 (6 bases). V shed 4 bases and J shed 2 bases, with 24 bases lying between them. CDR3 length equals 18 residues. Germline values: CDR1 SGHDT, CDR2 YYEEEE. CDR3 in DNA: TGTGCCAGCAGCCCTCTCCGCGGCAGGGGCACCATCAACTATGGCTACACCTTC. It is translated as CASSPLRGRGTINYGYTF.